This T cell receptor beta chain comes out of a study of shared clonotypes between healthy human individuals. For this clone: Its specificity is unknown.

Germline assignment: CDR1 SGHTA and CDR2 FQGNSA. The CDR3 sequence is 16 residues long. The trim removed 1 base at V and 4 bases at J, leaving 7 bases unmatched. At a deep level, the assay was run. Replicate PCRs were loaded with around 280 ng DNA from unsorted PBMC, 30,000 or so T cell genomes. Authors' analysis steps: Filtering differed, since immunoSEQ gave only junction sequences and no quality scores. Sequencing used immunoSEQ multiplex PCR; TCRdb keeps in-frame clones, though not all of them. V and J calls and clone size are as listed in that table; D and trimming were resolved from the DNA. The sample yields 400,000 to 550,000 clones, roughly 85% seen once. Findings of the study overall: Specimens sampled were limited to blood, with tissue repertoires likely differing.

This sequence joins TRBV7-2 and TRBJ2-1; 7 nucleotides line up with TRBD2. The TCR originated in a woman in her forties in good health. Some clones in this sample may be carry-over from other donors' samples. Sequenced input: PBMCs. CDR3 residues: CASSLESSGVYNEQFF. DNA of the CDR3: TGTGCCAGCAGCTTAGAGTCGAGCGGGGTTTACAATGAGCAGTTCTTC.